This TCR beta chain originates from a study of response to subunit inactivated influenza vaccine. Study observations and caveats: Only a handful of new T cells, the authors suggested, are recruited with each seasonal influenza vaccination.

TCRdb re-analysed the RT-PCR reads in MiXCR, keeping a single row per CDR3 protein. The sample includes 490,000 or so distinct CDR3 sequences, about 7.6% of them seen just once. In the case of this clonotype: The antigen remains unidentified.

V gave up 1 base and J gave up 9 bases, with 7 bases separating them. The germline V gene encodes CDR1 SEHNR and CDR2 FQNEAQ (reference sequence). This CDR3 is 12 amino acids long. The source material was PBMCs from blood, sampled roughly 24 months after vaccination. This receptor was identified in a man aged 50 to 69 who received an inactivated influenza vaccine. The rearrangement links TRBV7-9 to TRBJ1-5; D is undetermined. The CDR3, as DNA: TGTGCCAGCAGCTTAGACTCTGCGCCCCAGCATTTT. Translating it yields CASSLDSAPQHF.